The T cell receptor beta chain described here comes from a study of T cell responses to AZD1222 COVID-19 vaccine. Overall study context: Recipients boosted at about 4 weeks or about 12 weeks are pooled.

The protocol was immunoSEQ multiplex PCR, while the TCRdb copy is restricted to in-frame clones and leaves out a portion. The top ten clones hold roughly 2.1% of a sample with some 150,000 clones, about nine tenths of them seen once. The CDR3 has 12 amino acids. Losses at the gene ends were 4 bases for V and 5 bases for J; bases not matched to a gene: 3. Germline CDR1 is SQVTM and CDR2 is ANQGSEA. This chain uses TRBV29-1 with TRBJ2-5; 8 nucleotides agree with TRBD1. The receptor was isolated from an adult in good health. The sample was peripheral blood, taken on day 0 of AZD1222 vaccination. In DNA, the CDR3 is TGCAGCGTTGGGGACAGGACCGAGACCCAGTACTTC. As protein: CSVGDRTETQYF.